The T cell receptor beta chain under discussion was sequenced for a study of blood T cell repertoires in COVID-19. TCRdb's table, derived via immunoSEQ multiplex PCR, lists solely in-frame clones and lacks some. This sample has about 120,000 clones, with approximately 82% found just once. With 4 bases clipped from V and 6 bases from J, the junction kept 6 bases outside the gene matches. CDR1 is SGHRS and CDR2 is YFSETQ in the germline V gene. The length of the CDR3 is 15 residues. This receptor was taken from a woman at least 80 years old with acute or convalescent COVID-19. The sample was peripheral blood. The chain has TRBV5-1 and TRBJ2-2, with 10 bases identical to TRBD1. The CDR3 reads CASSQTGGAPGELFF. CDR3 in DNA: TGCGCCAGCAGCCAGACAGGGGGCGCCCCCGGGGAGCTGTTTTTT.